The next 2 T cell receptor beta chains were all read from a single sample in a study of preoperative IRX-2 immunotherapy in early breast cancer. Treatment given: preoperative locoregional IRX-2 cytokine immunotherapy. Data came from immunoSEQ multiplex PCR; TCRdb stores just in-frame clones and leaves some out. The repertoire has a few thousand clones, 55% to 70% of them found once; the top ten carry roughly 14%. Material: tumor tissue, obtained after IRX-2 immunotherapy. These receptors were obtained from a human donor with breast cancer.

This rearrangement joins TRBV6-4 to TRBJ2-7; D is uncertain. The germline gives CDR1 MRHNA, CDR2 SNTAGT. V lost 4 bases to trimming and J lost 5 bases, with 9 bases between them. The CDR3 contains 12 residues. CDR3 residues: CASSGTFHEQYF. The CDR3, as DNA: TGTGCCAGCAGTGGGACCTTCCACGAGCAGTACTTC.

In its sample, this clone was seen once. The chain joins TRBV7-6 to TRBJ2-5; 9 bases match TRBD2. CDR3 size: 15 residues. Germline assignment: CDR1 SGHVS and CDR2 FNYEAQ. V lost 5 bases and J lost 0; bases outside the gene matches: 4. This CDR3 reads CASSSGGSHQETQYF. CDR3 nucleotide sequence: TGTGCCAGCAGCAGCGGGGGGAGTCACCAAGAGACCCAGTACTTC.